This T cell receptor beta chain emerged from a study of CD8+CD57+ T cells in acquired aplastic anemia (dated by TCRdb to the late 2010s). Study-wide context: DNA extracted from sorted CD4+ and CD8+ cells had a mean of around 3 ug, with a range of roughly 0.2 to 30 ug. Mean read counts for healthy donor samples were approximately 10 million for CD4+ cells and 11 million to 14 million for CD8+ cells.

TCR beta VDJ combination and CDR3 sequence profiling used genomic DNA as the template. TCR repertoire sequencing was run on an Illumina HiSeq 2000. In the paper's pipeline: Repertoire assessment relied on Simpson's diversity index, CDR3 size and DJ length profiles, and TRBV/TRBJ rearrangement plots. The immunodominant clone was defined as the most abundant DNA sequence in deep sequencing data. CDR3 amino acid sequences were checked for sharing across subjects and were also compared against the VDJdb database and published repertoires. TCRdb took the public reads, trimmed them with fastp at Q25, ran MiXCR for clone calling and kept in-frame beta chains. Every distinct CDR3 protein forms one entry, paired with its most common genes and DNA. The V and J calls were determined by TCRdb, not by the authors. The sample profile shows about 190,000 distinct CDR3 sequences; roughly half of them were found once. The ten biggest clones cover 16% of the sample.

TCR repertoires of sorted CD4+ and CD8+ blood T cells from severe aplastic anemia patients and healthy subjects were deep-sequenced in the study. Ficoll-Paque density gradient centrifugation was used to isolate peripheral blood mononuclear cells. Before DNA extraction, CD4+ and CD8+ T cells were sorted with FACS or magnetic beads. Study-wide findings and limitations: CD8+ Simpson's diversity did not differ significantly between patients and healthy controls (P=0.060). Fewer than 35 CD8+ CDR3 sequences were found to be shared between patients and controls, but these sequences appeared to be highly expressed in patients and within the immunodominant clones of the patients.

This clonotype is a singleton in its sample. No cognate antigen has been identified for it. Nothing much larger sits one base from this clone, and base qualities are not available. A single read offers scant evidence. Material: sorted CD4+, CD8+, or CD8+CD57+ T cells (not recorded which) from PBMCs. The TCR was taken from a human donor in good health, serving as a control.

The CDR3 reads as follows: CASSLGTAMNTEAFF. The nucleotide sequence is TGTGCCAGCAGCTTGGGGACAGCAATGAACACTGAAGCTTTCTTT. The V gene is TRBV7-6 and the J gene is TRBJ1-1, with 7 bases aligning to TRBD1. Looking up the germline V gene yields CDR1 SGHVS and CDR2 FNYEAQ. Compared with germline, V lacks 3 bases and J lacks 0 bases; bases without a gene match: 4. Including the terminal cysteine and phenylalanine, the CDR3 comprises 15 residues. CDR3 DNA is the only sequence kept; it has 45 bases, read in frame from the first base. The variable domain in full, with residues beyond the CDR3 obtained from the reference TRBV7-6 and TRBJ1-1 genes, is GAGVSQSPRYKVTKRGQDVALRCDPISGHVSLYWYRQALGQGPEFLTYFNYEAQQDKSGLPNDRFSAERPEGSISTLTIQRTEQRDSAMYRCASSLGTAMNTEAFFGQGTRLTVV.